Listed here are 14 T cell receptor beta chains from one sample, sequenced in a study of shared clonotypes between healthy human individuals. Naivety among CD8 cells was defined by CD45RO negativity and positive CCR7 selection, thereby excluding terminally differentiated effector memory CD45RA+ cells. Clones were read by immunoSEQ multiplex PCR, and TCRdb kept only the in-frame ones, dropping some. Here the sample spans hundreds of thousands of clones, roughly 96% being singletons. What was sequenced was naive CD8+ T cells sorted from blood. The receptor set was obtained from a woman aged 25 to 39 in good health.

This clone was counted only a few times. V is TRBV30 and J is TRBJ1-1; 7 bases fit TRBD1. The V and J ends lost 5 bases and 11 bases, in that order; junction bases with no gene match: 2. The CDR3 has 9 amino acids. Germline assignment: CDR1 GTSNPN and CDR2 SVGIG (reference sequence). The CDR3 protein is CAWEQGAFF. CDR3 DNA: TGTGCCTGGGAACAGGGGGCTTTCTTT.

The V gene is TRBV28, the J gene TRBJ1-1, with a weak D call TRBD1 (5 bases). The CDR3 consists of 13 residues. Germline-derived CDR1 and CDR2 are MDHEN and SYDVKM. V was shortened by 5 bases and J by 5 bases, with 12 bases between the two germline ends. The CDR3 nucleotides read TGTGCCAGCAGTCGGGAAGGGGTGACTGAAGCTTTCTTT. Amino acids: CASSREGVTEAFF.

About this clone: Other DNA sequences within the sample encode an identical CDR3. CDR3 sequence reads: CAIRGTRTEAFF. The CDR3 nucleotides are TGTGCCATCAGGGGGACGCGAACTGAAGCTTTCTTT. This chain uses TRBV10-3 with TRBJ1-1; possibly TRBD1 for D (5 bases). V was pared by 6 bases and J by 5 bases, with 10 bases between. This CDR3 region has 12 residues. The germline V gene has CDR1 ENHRY and CDR2 SYGVKD.

The chain links TRBV7-8 to TRBJ2-5; 9 bases are a match to TRBD2. This CDR3 contains 15 residues. Germline trimming cut 2 bases from V and 5 bases from J; bases unmatched to any gene: 6. Germline V gives CDR1 SGHVS, CDR2 FQNEAQ. CDR3 sequence (DNA): TGTGCCAGCAGCTTAATTAGCGGGAGTCTCGAGACCCAGTACTTC. Translation: CASSLISGSLETQYF.

The gene calls are TRBV30 and TRBJ2-7, with D hard to call. Germline values: CDR1 GTSNPN, CDR2 SVGIG (reference sequence). The V and J ends lost 0 bases and 7 bases respectively, with 10 bases between them. This CDR3 has 12 residues. The CDR3: CAWSVLDTEQYF. The CDR3 coding sequence is TGTGCCTGGAGTGTCCTGGATACTGAGCAGTACTTC. Full variable domain (remainder filled in from reference TRBV30 and TRBJ2-7): SQTIHQWPATLVQPVGSPLSLECTVEGTSNPNLYWYRQAAGRGLQLLFYSVGIGQISSEVPQNLSASRPQDRQFILSSKKLLLSDSGFYLCAWSVLDTEQYFGPGTRLTVT.

The chain uses TRBV28 and TRBJ2-7; 10 bases agree with TRBD2. The CDR3 length is 15 residues. J gave up 4 bases and V 5 bases, and 8 bases lay outside the gene matches. CDR1 is MDHEN and CDR2 is SYDVKM in the germline V gene. CDR3 sequence (DNA): TGTGCCAGCAGTATTACTAGCGGGGAAGGGTACGAGCAGTACTTC. This codes for CASSITSGEGYEQYF.

CDR3 nucleotides: TGTGCCAGCACCTCGGGACTAGCGGGCTACGAGCAGTACTTC. It encodes CASTSGLAGYEQYF. The chain uses TRBV6-5 and TRBJ2-7, with 12 bases lining up with TRBD2. The ends lost 7 bases at V and 3 bases at J; junction bases unmatched: 4. There are 14 residues in the CDR3. Germline V lookup: CDR1 MNHEY, CDR2 SVGAGI.

As regards this clone: The identical CDR3 is also encoded by other nucleotide sequences in the sample. The chain employs TRBV27 and TRBJ1-5; D gene uncertain. The CDR3 extends over 14 amino acids. The germline CDR1 and CDR2 sequences are MNHEY and SMNVEV (reference sequence). V gave up 1 base and J gave up 3 bases, with 7 bases separating them. CDR3 nucleotide sequence: TGTGCCAGCAGTTTATTGGGCAACAATCAGCCCCAGCATTTT. Translation: CASSLLGNNQPQHF.

The chain is built from TRBV11-2 and TRBJ2-6, with D unclear. There are 17 residues in the CDR3. The germline CDR1 and CDR2 sequences are SGHAT and FQNNGV. V gave up 4 bases and J gave up 6 bases, with 19 bases separating them. CDR3: CASSWAVAPLEANVLTF. CDR3 bases: TGTGCCAGCAGCTGGGCCGTCGCCCCTCTGGAGGCCAACGTCCTGACTTTC.

The V and J genes are TRBV27 and TRBJ2-1; 9 bases fit TRBD2. The germline V gene encodes CDR1 MNHEY and CDR2 SMNVEV (reference sequence). J lost 5 bases, V lost 5 bases, and 10 bases had no gene match. The CDR3 has 16 amino acids. Here the CDR3 reads CASSAFLAGGDNEQFF. The CDR3 DNA reads as TGTGCCAGCAGTGCCTTTCTTGCGGGAGGGGACAATGAGCAGTTCTTC.

The chain uses TRBV27 and TRBJ2-1; possibly TRBD2 for D (5 bases). The CDR3 loop spans 16 amino acids. The V end lost 3 bases, the J end lost 0 bases, and 12 bases lay between the germline ends. CDR1 and CDR2 (germline): MNHEY, SMNVEV (reference sequence). The CDR3 sequence is CASSFSSGDSYNEQFF. The CDR3, as DNA: TGTGCCAGCAGTTTTTCAAGCGGAGACTCCTACAATGAGCAGTTCTTC.

The V call is TRBV7-6, the J call TRBJ2-2; 9 bases align to TRBD2. The CDR3 covers 15 residues. Germline lookup yields CDR1 SGHVS and CDR2 FNYEAQ. V was pared by 5 bases and J by 3 bases, with 4 bases of the junction left unmatched. The CDR3 sequence: CASSPSGVYTGELFF. DNA of the CDR3: TGTGCCAGCAGCCCTAGCGGGGTCTACACCGGGGAGCTGTTTTTT.

This chain connects TRBV9 to TRBJ2-1; 8 positions match TRBD2. Germline assignment: CDR1 SGDLS and CDR2 YYNGEE. Trimming removed 3 bases from V and 8 bases from J; junction bases left unmatched: 10. This CDR3 region has 15 residues. The CDR3 here is CASSATGLGIHEQFF. For the CDR3, the DNA is TGTGCCAGCAGCGCCACGGGACTAGGGATCCATGAGCAGTTCTTC.

In nucleotides, the CDR3 is TGTGCCAGCAGCTTGTTGAGCACTGAAGCTTTCTTT. It is translated as CASSLLSTEAFF. This chain links TRBV5-6 with TRBJ1-1; D is undetermined. The CDR3 runs to 12 residues. Germline V gene lookup returns CDR1 SGHDT and CDR2 YYEEEE. Trimming took 1 base from V and 4 from J, leaving 5 bases between them.